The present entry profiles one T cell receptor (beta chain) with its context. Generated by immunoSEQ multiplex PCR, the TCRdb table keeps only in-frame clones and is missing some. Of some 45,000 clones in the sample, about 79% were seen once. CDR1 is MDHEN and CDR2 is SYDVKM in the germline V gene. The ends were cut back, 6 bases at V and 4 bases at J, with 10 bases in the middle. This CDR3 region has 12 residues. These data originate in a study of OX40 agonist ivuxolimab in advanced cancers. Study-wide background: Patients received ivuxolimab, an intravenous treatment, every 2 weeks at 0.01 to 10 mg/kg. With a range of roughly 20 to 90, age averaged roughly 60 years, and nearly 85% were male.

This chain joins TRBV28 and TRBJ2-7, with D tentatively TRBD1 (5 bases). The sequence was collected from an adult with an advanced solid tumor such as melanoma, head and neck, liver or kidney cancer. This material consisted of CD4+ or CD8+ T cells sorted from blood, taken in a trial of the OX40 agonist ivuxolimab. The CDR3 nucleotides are TGTGCCAGCAGGGCCGACAGTTACGAGCAGTACTTC. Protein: CASRADSYEQYF.